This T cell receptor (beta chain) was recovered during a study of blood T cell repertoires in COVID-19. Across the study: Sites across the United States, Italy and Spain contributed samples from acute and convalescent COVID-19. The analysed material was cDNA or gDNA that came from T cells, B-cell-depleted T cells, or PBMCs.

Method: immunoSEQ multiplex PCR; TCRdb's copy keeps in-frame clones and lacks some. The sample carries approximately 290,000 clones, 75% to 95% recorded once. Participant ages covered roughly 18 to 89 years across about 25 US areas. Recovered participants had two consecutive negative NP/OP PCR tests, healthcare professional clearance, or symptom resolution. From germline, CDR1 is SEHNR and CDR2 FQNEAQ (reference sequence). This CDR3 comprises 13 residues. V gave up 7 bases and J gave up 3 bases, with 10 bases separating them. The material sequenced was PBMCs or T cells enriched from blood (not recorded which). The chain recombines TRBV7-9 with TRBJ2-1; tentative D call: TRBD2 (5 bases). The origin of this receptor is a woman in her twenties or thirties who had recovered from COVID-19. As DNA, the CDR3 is TGTGCCAGCACCCGACGGGACTACAATGAGCAGTTCTTC. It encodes CASTRRDYNEQFF.